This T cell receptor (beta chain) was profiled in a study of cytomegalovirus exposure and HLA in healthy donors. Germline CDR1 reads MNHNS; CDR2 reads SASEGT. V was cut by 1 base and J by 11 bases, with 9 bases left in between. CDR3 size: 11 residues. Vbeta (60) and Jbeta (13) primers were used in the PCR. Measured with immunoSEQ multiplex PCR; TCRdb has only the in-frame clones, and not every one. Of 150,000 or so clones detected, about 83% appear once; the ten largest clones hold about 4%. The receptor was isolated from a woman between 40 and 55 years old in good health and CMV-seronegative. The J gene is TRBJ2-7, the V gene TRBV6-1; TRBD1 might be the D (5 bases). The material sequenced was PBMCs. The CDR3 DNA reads TGTGCCAGCAGTGAAGGCGGCAGGGAGTACTTC. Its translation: CASSEGGREYF.